What follows are 14 T cell receptor beta chains derived from one specimen sequenced in a study of early T cells in non-severe SARS-CoV-2 infection. MiXCR was run by TCRdb on the 5' RACE reads, yielding one entry per CDR3 protein. This table has about 85,000 distinct CDR3 sequences, approximately 15% appearing once. Sequenced: whole blood. The receptors shown here come from an adult who was a healthcare worker with PCR-confirmed SARS-CoV-2 infection or an uninfected control (not recorded which).

This chain uses TRBV9 with TRBJ2-7; D might be TRBD1 (6 bases). V lost 2 bases and J 0 bases, leaving 12 bases between the germline ends. The CDR3 totals 15 residues. CDR1 SGDLS and CDR2 YYNGEE come from the germline V gene. CDR3 sequence (DNA): TGTGCCAGCAGCGTTTCAGGGGCCAGCTCCTACGAGCAGTACTTC. Protein product: CASSVSGASSYEQYF.

In its sample, this clonotype was seen a few times. The chain links TRBV2 to TRBJ2-1; 9 bases fit TRBD2. Per the germline V gene, CDR1 is SNHLY and CDR2 is FYNNEI. The trim removed 6 bases at V and 4 bases at J, leaving 13 bases unmatched. The length of the CDR3 is 17 residues. The CDR3 DNA follows: TGTGCCAGCAGCTCAAATAGAGAGACTAGCGGATACAATGAGCAGTTCTTC. Encoded protein: CASSSNRETSGYNEQFF.

This chain links TRBV19 with TRBJ1-4, with D hard to call. Germline V gene data show CDR1 as LNHDA and CDR2 as SQIVND (reference sequence). This CDR3 has 17 residues. V was trimmed by 3 bases and J by 6 bases, leaving 20 bases between them. CDR3 sequence: CASSIRELQPGDEKLFF. The DNA of the CDR3 is TGTGCCAGTAGTATCCGGGAGTTACAACCTGGGGATGAAAAACTGTTTTTT.

Relative to its sample, this clonotype is medium-sized. The chain couples TRBV6-5 to TRBJ2-1; TRBD2 matches 8 bases. The germline V gene encodes CDR1 MNHEY and CDR2 SVGAGI. This CDR3 contains 15 residues. V shed 7 bases and J 4 bases; nucleotides not matched to a gene: 9. The CDR3: CASNRYSGSYNEQFF. The CDR3, as DNA: TGTGCCAGCAATAGATACAGCGGGAGTTACAATGAGCAGTTCTTC.

This clonotype was recorded a few times. The chain links TRBV11-2 to TRBJ1-1; no reliable D call. V gave up 1 base and J gave up 0 bases, with 12 bases separating them. CDR1 is SGHAT, CDR2 FQNNGV, per germline. This CDR3 contains 16 residues. CDR3 sequence: CASSLGAGLMNTEAFF. Written as DNA, the CDR3 is TGTGCCAGCAGCTTAGGGGCAGGCCTCATGAACACTGAAGCTTTCTTT.

A few counts support this clonotype. The CDR3 region is CASSQDQGGTETQYF. The CDR3 nucleotides are TGCGCCAGCAGCCAAGATCAAGGAGGGACAGAGACCCAGTACTTC. The V gene is TRBV4-1, the J gene TRBJ2-5; tentatively, D is TRBD2 (6 bases). The CDR3 consists of 15 residues. Trimming stripped 0 bases from V and 4 bases from J, with 12 bases between. The germline V gene encodes CDR1 MGHRA and CDR2 YSYEKL.

A few counts support this clonotype. The J gene is TRBJ2-7, the V gene TRBV18, with TRBD2 as a possible D gene (6 bases). Trimming removed 6 bases from V and 9 bases from J, with 24 bases in between. The germline V gene has CDR1 KGHSH and CDR2 LQKENI. There are 15 residues in the CDR3. As DNA, the CDR3 is TGTGCCAGCTCGTCCACCGGAGGCGGGGATCTGGGGCAGTACTTC. Amino acid sequence: CASSSTGGGDLGQYF.

The chain joins TRBV7-2 to TRBJ1-1, with D perhaps matching TRBD1 (5 bases). V was trimmed by 2 bases and J by 0 bases, leaving 19 bases between them. CDR1 is SGHTA, CDR2 FQGNSA, per germline. The CDR3 consists of 18 residues. The CDR3 sequence: CASSLRRPGYIMNTEAFF. CDR3 sequence (DNA): TGTGCCAGCAGCTTACGCAGACCAGGGTATATCATGAACACTGAAGCTTTCTTT.

This clonotype was picked up a small number of times. The chain combines TRBV10-1 with TRBJ1-1, with 9 nucleotides matching TRBD1. CDR1 WNHNN and CDR2 SYGVQD come from the germline V gene (reference sequence). The CDR3 has 13 residues. Unmatched junction bases numbered 3, after V lost 6 bases and J lost 4 bases. The CDR3 DNA reads TGCGCCAGCAGGGGACAGGGCGGCACTGAAGCTTTCTTT. Amino acid sequence: CASRGQGGTEAFF.

V is TRBV5-1 and J is TRBJ2-3; D remains unclear. Germline V gene sequence: CDR1 SGHRS, CDR2 YFSETQ. Trimming stripped 3 bases from V and 4 bases from J, with 12 bases between. This CDR3 is 14 amino acids long. The CDR3 sequence: CASSSPDPADTQYF. The CDR3 DNA reads TGCGCCAGCAGCTCGCCGGACCCCGCAGATACGCAGTATTTT. The variable domain in full, completed from reference TRBV5-1 and TRBJ2-3, reads KAGVTQTPRYLIKTRGQQVTLSCSPISGHRSVSWYQQTPGQGLQFLFEYFSETQRNKGNFPGRFSGRQFSNSRSEMNVSTLELGDSALYLCASSSPDPADTQYFGPGTRLTVL.

V and J are TRBV2 and TRBJ1-2; 9 bases agree with TRBD1. The CDR3 has 14 amino acids. The V gene's germline CDR1 is SNHLY and CDR2 FYNNEI. V shed 6 bases and J 2 bases; nucleotides not matched to a gene: 4. The CDR3 reads CASSGDRANYGYTF. The CDR3 nucleotides read TGTGCCAGCAGCGGGGACAGGGCAAACTATGGCTACACCTTC.

This clonotype was detected only a few times. This chain joins TRBV29-1 and TRBJ1-3, with D perhaps matching TRBD1 (5 bases). Trimming pared 6 bases from V and 2 bases from J, leaving 14 bases between. The CDR3 loop spans 14 amino acids. Germline lookup yields CDR1 SQVTM and CDR2 ANQGSEA. The CDR3 sequence: CSVRWGVPGNTIYF. Written as DNA, the CDR3 is TGCAGCGTCCGCTGGGGGGTCCCTGGAAACACCATATATTTT.

V gene TRBV12-3 or TRBV12-4 combines with J gene TRBJ2-1; D remains unclear. The CDR3 consists of 14 residues. V was shortened by 3 bases and J by 1 base, with 7 bases between the two germline ends. Here the CDR3 reads CASSFSGSYNEQFF. In DNA form, the CDR3 reads TGTGCCAGCAGTTTCAGTGGGTCCTACAATGAGCAGTTCTTC.

This clonotype appeared many times. The chain joins TRBV14 to TRBJ1-5; D is perhaps TRBD1 (5 bases). CDR1 SGHDN and CDR2 FVKESK come from the germline V gene. The germline V and J ends were trimmed by 1 base and 3 bases, with 7 bases remaining between them. The CDR3 extends over 14 amino acids. This chain's CDR3 is CASSQGQYNQPQHF. CDR3 nucleotides: TGTGCCAGCAGCCAAGGACAGTACAATCAGCCCCAGCATTTT.